The T cell receptor (beta chain) described here comes from a study of identical twins. TCRdb used MiXCR to reprocess the 5' RACE reads, holding one entry per CDR3 protein. This sample has approximately 670,000 distinct CDR3 sequences, with 5.5% to 6.5% found just once. This clonotype has ten or more counts. Germline V lookup: CDR1 DFQATT, CDR2 SNEGSKA (reference sequence). The CDR3 covers 15 residues. The V gene lost 0 bases and the J gene lost 2 bases, with 13 bases spanning the gap. Healthy Caucasian donors formed the entire cohort. Sequencing used naive T cells sorted from blood. The chain carries TRBV20-1 and TRBJ1-1; D ambiguous. The TCR sequence derives from a man between 18 and 35 years old in good health. The CDR3 reads CSARDQARPNTEAFF. The CDR3 coding sequence is TGCAGTGCTAGAGATCAGGCTCGCCCAAACACTGAAGCTTTCTTT.